A selection of T cell receptor beta chains follows, all from one sample in a study of shared clonotypes between healthy human individuals. TCRdb's copy holds only in-frame clones and misses some; the assay was immunoSEQ multiplex PCR. The table shows about 2.1 million clones, with just over 90% occurring only once. The sequenced material came from naive CD8+ T cells from PBMCs. The origin of the receptors is a young man in good health. Some clones in this sample may be carry-over from other donors' samples. Both conserved end residues are part of each CDR3. The D gene is left open where the match is weak.

j_gene	v_gene	d_gene	CDR3aa	CDR3nt
TRBJ2-1	TRBV20-1	.	CSAGEYNEQFF	TGCAGTGCGGGAGAGTACAATGAGCAGTTCTTC
TRBJ1-1	TRBV4-2	TRBD1	CASSQEGGRGGAREAFF	TGTGCCAGCAGCCAAGAGGGGGGTAGAGGGGGCGCGAGGGAGGCTTTCTTT
TRBJ2-2	TRBV2	TRBD2	CASMGTASGTNTGELFF	TGTGCCAGCATGGGCACGGCTAGCGGGACCAACACCGGGGAGCTGTTTTTT
TRBJ1-4	TRBV7-9	TRBD1	CASSSRDRGRGYNEKLFF	TGTGCCAGCAGCTCCCGGGACAGGGGGCGCGGATATAATGAAAAACTGTTTTTT
TRBJ2-3	TRBV4-1	TRBD2	CASSQSGGGPTDTQYF	TGCGCCAGCAGCCAATCGGGGGGAGGGCCGACAGATACGCAGTATTTT
TRBJ2-3	TRBV5-4	TRBD2	CASSDPTSGRRDTQYF	TGTGCCAGCAGCGACCCGACTAGCGGGAGGCGAGATACGCAGTATTTT
TRBJ2-1	TRBV27	.	CASSYPGGNEQFF	TGTGCCAGCAGTTACCCAGGCGGCAATGAGCAGTTCTTC
TRBJ2-2	TRBV7-8	.	CASSPRAASIGRENTGELFF	TGTGCCAGCAGCCCCAGGGCAGCTTCGATCGGACGAGAGAACACCGGGGAGCTGTTTTTT
TRBJ1-5	TRBV15	.	CATSRDRTETGQPQHF	TGTGCCACCAGCAGAGATCGGACGGAGACGGGTCAGCCCCAGCATTTT
TRBJ2-3	TRBV13	TRBD2	CASSLGLAGVTDTQYF	TGTGCCAGCAGCTTAGGACTAGCGGGAGTCACAGATACGCAGTATTTT
TRBJ2-7	TRBV28	TRBD1	CASSFLRGKAPYEQYF	TGTGCCAGCAGTTTCCTCAGGGGGAAGGCACCGTACGAGCAGTACTTC